Below are 30 T cell receptor beta chains sequenced from a single sample in a study of technical replicates of blood from a few donors. Some clones are missing from TCRdb's copy, which holds only in-frame ones; the method was immunoSEQ multiplex PCR. The sample consists of roughly 50,000 clones, around 96% of them appearing once. The sequencing sample was made of PBMCs. These receptors came from a human donor in good health. Some clones in this sample may be carry-over from other donors' samples.

This sequence joins TRBV7-6 and TRBJ2-1; maybe TRBD1 (6 bases). Trimming stripped 2 bases from V and 4 bases from J, with 9 bases between. There are 14 residues in the CDR3. Per the germline V gene, CDR1 is SGHVS and CDR2 is FNYEAQ. CDR3 DNA sequence: TGTGCCAGCAGCTTACCAGGGACATACAATGAGCAGTTCTTC. As protein: CASSLPGTYNEQFF.

This chain links TRBV11-3 with TRBJ2-2, with D possibly TRBD2 on 7 matching bases. V was shortened by 8 bases and J by 5 bases, with 21 bases between the two germline ends. Germline V CDR1 and CDR2: SGHNT, YENEEA. This CDR3 region has 16 residues. CDR3 coding DNA: TGTGCCAGCTCATCGTCTGCGGGGGCCCAAACCGGGGAGCTGTTTTTT. The encoded protein is CASSSSAGAQTGELFF.

This clone is a singleton in its sample. This chain joins TRBV6-5 and TRBJ1-5; tentative D call: TRBD1 (5 bases). CDR1 is MNHEY and CDR2 is SVGAGI in the germline V gene. CDR3 length equals 13 residues. V dropped 4 bases and J dropped 11 bases, with 15 bases sitting between them. CDR3 coding DNA: TGTGCCAGCAGTTCGGACACCGGTACGGCCCAGCATTTT. The encoded protein is CASSSDTGTAQHF.

The chain is built from TRBV9 and TRBJ1-4, with 10 nucleotides matching TRBD1. Germline assignment: CDR1 SGDLS and CDR2 YYNGEE. With 0 bases clipped from V and 8 bases from J, the junction kept 10 bases outside the gene matches. The length of the CDR3 is 17 residues. The DNA for the CDR3 is TGTGCCAGCAGCGTAGAGGGACAGGGGTTGGTCAGGGAAAAACTGTTTTTT. This encodes CASSVEGQGLVREKLFF. Supplemented by reference TRBV9 and TRBJ1-4, the full variable domain reads DSGVTQTPKHLITATGQRVTLRCSPRSGDLSVYWYQQSLDQGLQFLIQYYNGEERAKGNILERFSAQQFPDLHSELNLSSLELGDSALYFCASSVEGQGLVREKLFFGSGTQLSVL.

The chain couples TRBV2 to TRBJ1-5; the D gene is possibly TRBD1 (6 bases). CDR3 size: 13 residues. Trimming removed 6 bases at V and 2 bases at J, with 8 bases between. Germline lookup yields CDR1 SNHLY and CDR2 FYNNEI. The CDR3 spells CASRGTRNQPQHF. CDR3 coding DNA: TGTGCCAGCAGGGGGACACGCAATCAGCCCCAGCATTTT.

The V call is TRBV7-2, the J call TRBJ2-3; TRBD1 is a possible D gene (5 bases). The germline V gene has CDR1 SGHTA and CDR2 FQGNSA. The germline V and J ends were trimmed by 1 base and 4 bases, with 9 bases remaining between them. The CDR3 runs to 14 residues. This CDR3 reads CASSLGQGSDTQYF. In DNA form, the CDR3 reads TGTGCCAGCAGCTTAGGGCAGGGATCAGATACGCAGTATTTT. Supplemented by reference TRBV7-2 and TRBJ2-3, the full variable domain reads GAGVSQSPSNKVTEKGKDVELRCDPISGHTALYWYRQSLGQGLEFLIYFQGNSAPDKSGLPSDRFSAERTGGSVSTLTIQRTQQEDSAVYLCASSLGQGSDTQYFGPGTRLTVL.

The V call is TRBV4-3, the J call TRBJ2-2; 15 bases map to TRBD2. With V trimmed by 4 bases and J by 0 bases, 3 bases remained unmatched. Germline V gene sequence: CDR1 LGHNA, CDR2 YSLEER. This CDR3 is built from 18 residues. CDR3 residues: CASSRGTSGGTNTGELFF. The DNA of the CDR3 is TGCGCCAGCAGCCGGGGGACTAGCGGGGGGACGAACACCGGGGAGCTGTTTTTT.

CDR3 nucleotides: TGTGCCAGCAGCTTAGGAGGTAGGGCTAGCCCCAGCACAGATACGCAGTATTTT. Its protein product is CASSLGGRASPSTDTQYF. V gene TRBV11-3 combines with J gene TRBJ2-3; D is possibly TRBD2 (5 bases). The CDR3 totals 18 residues. In germline, CDR1 is SGHNT, CDR2 YENEEA. Trimming took 1 base from V and 0 from J, leaving 17 bases between them.

CDR3 region: CASHREGNYEQYF. The CDR3 DNA sequence: TGTGCCAGCCACAGGGAGGGGAACTACGAGCAGTACTTC. The rearrangement links TRBV5-4 to TRBJ2-7; tentatively, D is TRBD2 (7 bases). CDR3 size: 13 residues. Germline V gives CDR1 SGHNT, CDR2 YYREEE (reference sequence). Trimming removed 7 bases at V and 3 bases at J, with 14 bases between. Complete variable domain (other parts from reference TRBV5-4 and TRBJ2-7): ETGVTQSPTHLIKTRGQQVTLRCSSQSGHNTVSWYQQALGQGPQFIFQYYREEENGRGNFPPRFSGLQFPNYSSELNVNALELDDSALYLCASHREGNYEQYFGPGTRLTVT.

The rearrangement uses TRBV7-9 and TRBJ2-7; D gene ambiguous. Trimming removed 1 base from V and 3 bases from J, with 7 bases in between. Germline CDR1 reads SEHNR; CDR2 reads FQNEAQ (reference sequence). This CDR3 contains 13 residues. CDR3 sequence: CASSLDSNYEQYF. In nucleotides, the CDR3 is TGTGCCAGCAGCTTAGACTCAAACTACGAGCAGTACTTC. Full variable domain (missing parts from reference TRBV7-9 and TRBJ2-7): DTGVSQNPRHKITKRGQNVTFRCDPISEHNRLYWYRQTLGQGPEFLTYFQNEAQLEKSRLLSDRFSAERPKGSFSTLEIQRTEQGDSAMYLCASSLDSNYEQYFGPGTRLTVT.

The chain is built from TRBV2 and TRBJ2-7, with TRBD2 matching 7 bases. This CDR3 is 14 amino acids long. Germline V gives CDR1 SNHLY, CDR2 FYNNEI. With V trimmed by 8 bases and J by 5 bases, 12 bases remained unmatched. The CDR3 DNA follows: TGTGCCAGCGGGGAGGGGCTAGCACATAACGAGCAGTACTTC. Protein sequence: CASGEGLAHNEQYF.

The gene calls are TRBV4-3 and TRBJ2-7; D unclear. This CDR3 spans 15 amino acids. Germline V gene lookup returns CDR1 LGHNA and CDR2 YSLEER. V lost 0 bases and J lost 2, with 11 bases in between. The CDR3, as DNA: TGCGCCAGCAGCCAAGATAACGCGGCCCCCTACGAGCAGTACTTC. Residues: CASSQDNAAPYEQYF.

This clone was seen once. The chain employs TRBV5-1 and TRBJ1-1; no clear D gene. The CDR3 has 15 amino acids. Germline CDR1 and CDR2: SGHRS and YFSETQ. V was cut by 0 bases and J by 11 bases, with 20 bases left in between. The CDR3 sequence is CASSLGLGFGVGAFF. The CDR3 region has the DNA TGCGCCAGCAGCTTGGGTCTGGGTTTCGGGGTTGGGGCTTTCTTT.

The chain is built from TRBV14 and TRBJ2-7; TRBD2 might be the D (5 bases). The CDR3 has 18 amino acids. CDR1 is SGHDN, CDR2 FVKESK, per germline. V dropped 3 bases and J dropped 1 base, with 22 bases sitting between them. Here the CDR3 reads CASSQTLGETTGSYEQYF. CDR3 coding DNA: TGTGCCAGCAGCCAGACCCTGGGAGAGACCACGGGGTCCTACGAGCAGTACTTC.

This sequence joins TRBV6-6 and TRBJ2-2, with 9 bases fitting TRBD1. J gave up 6 bases and V 6 bases, and 8 bases lay outside the gene matches. Germline CDR1 MNHNY, CDR2 SVGAGI (reference sequence). This CDR3 is 15 amino acids long. The CDR3 loop is CASRPTGGNAGELFF. The CDR3 DNA sequence: TGTGCCAGCAGACCGACAGGGGGAAATGCCGGGGAGCTGTTTTTT.

The chain combines TRBV10-3 with TRBJ2-7, with D possibly TRBD2 on 6 matching bases. Germline-derived CDR1 and CDR2 are ENHRY and SYGVKD. The CDR3 is 15 amino acids. The V end was cut by 2 bases, the J end by 3 bases, with 14 bases between. The CDR3 nucleotides read TGTGCCATCAGTGAGGTGGCTAGCGATAGCTACGAGCAGTACTTC. Translation: CAISEVASDSYEQYF.

The chain combines TRBV4-1 with TRBJ2-5; 7 nucleotides line up with TRBD2. This CDR3 spans 16 amino acids. In germline, CDR1 is MGHRA, CDR2 YSYEKL. The V segment lost 1 base and the J segment 3 bases; nucleotides outside the gene matches: 8. CDR3 sequence (DNA): TGCGCCAGCAGCCAAGCCTTATTGGGAGGGGAAGAGACCCAGTACTTC. Its translation is CASSQALLGGEETQYF.

The V and J genes are TRBV7-2 and TRBJ2-7; maybe TRBD1 (6 bases). Looked up from germline, CDR1 is SGHTA and CDR2 is FQGNSA. The V gene lost 2 bases and the J gene lost 0 bases, with 11 bases spanning the gap. The CDR3 runs to 15 residues. As DNA, the CDR3 is TGTGCCAGCAGCTTAACGACAGGAAGCTCCTACGAGCAGTACTTC. This translates into CASSLTTGSSYEQYF.

J is TRBJ1-2 and V is TRBV7-3, with TRBD1 as a possible D gene (6 bases). The V gene lost 5 bases and the J gene lost 4 bases, with 14 bases spanning the gap. The length of the CDR3 is 14 residues. Germline V lookup: CDR1 SGHTA, CDR2 FQGTGA. CDR3 nucleotides: TGTGCCAGCAGCCTGACAGGCTCGGGCTATGGCTACACCTTC. Translating it yields CASSLTGSGYGYTF.

On this clone: Germline and junction disagree at one end, which may indicate a read error. The rearrangement joins TRBV29-1 to TRBJ2-3, with TRBD2 as a possible D gene (5 bases). CDR1 and CDR2 (germline): SQVTM, ANQGSEA. There are 13 residues in the CDR3. The CDR3 sequence: CSVEAVSTDTQYF. DNA for the CDR3: TGCAGCGTCGAAGCGGTTAGCACAGATACGCAGTATTTT.

Notes on this clone: This same CDR3 is encoded by further DNA sequences in the sample. The gene calls are TRBV5-1 and TRBJ2-1, with D perhaps TRBD2 (6 bases). V was cut by 4 bases and J by 2 bases, with 10 bases left in between. The germline V gene encodes CDR1 SGHRS and CDR2 YFSETQ. This CDR3 is 14 amino acids long. The CDR3 sequence is CASSGSGAYNEQFF. The CDR3 region has the DNA TGCGCCAGCAGCGGTAGCGGCGCCTACAATGAGCAGTTCTTC.

V usage is TRBV7-8 and J usage is TRBJ2-5; no clear D. Trimming shortened V by 4 bases and J by 5 bases, and 11 bases separated the two germline ends. Germline CDR1 reads SGHVS; CDR2 reads FQNEAQ. There are 13 residues in the CDR3. DNA of the CDR3: TGTGCCAGCAGCTACAGACCAGAGGAGACCCAGTACTTC. Residues: CASSYRPEETQYF. The full variable domain, in which reference TRBV7-8 and TRBJ2-5 provide the parts outside the CDR3, is GAGVSQSPRYKVAKRGQDVALRCDPISGHVSLFWYQQALGQGPEFLTYFQNEAQLDKSGLPSDRFFAERPEGSVSTLKIQRTQQEDSAVYLCASSYRPEETQYFGPGTRLLVL.

The chain is built from TRBV7-2 and TRBJ2-4; TRBD2 matches 10 bases. This CDR3 spans 17 amino acids. The germline gives CDR1 SGHTA, CDR2 FQGNSA. J gave up 7 bases and V 2 bases, and 11 bases lay outside the gene matches. DNA of the CDR3: TGTGCCAGCAGCTTACAAGCGGGGGGGGCCCCTAGGAACATTCAGTACTTC. Amino acids: CASSLQAGGAPRNIQYF.

This chain joins TRBV5-1 and TRBJ1-2, with D hard to call. The CDR3 length is 13 residues. Trimming took 7 bases from V and 8 from J, leaving 18 bases between them. Germline values: CDR1 SGHRS, CDR2 YFSETQ. CDR3 region: CASRILSGGGYTF. Here the CDR3 DNA reads TGCGCCAGCCGTATATTATCGGGAGGAGGCTACACCTTC.

This clone was seen just once. The V gene is TRBV6-4, the J gene TRBJ2-3; TRBD1 matches at 10 bases. The junction had 7 bases not matched to a gene; V was cut back by 0 bases and J by 7 bases. CDR1 MRHNA and CDR2 SNTAGT come from the germline V gene. The CDR3 totals 16 residues. Written as DNA, the CDR3 is TGTGCCAGCAGTGACTCGGGGGGACAGGGGTCGAATACGCAGTATTTT. As protein: CASSDSGGQGSNTQYF.

This chain uses TRBV2 with TRBJ1-1, with D uncertain. Trimming stripped 4 bases from V and 7 bases from J, with 7 bases between. This CDR3 is built from 11 residues. Looked up from germline, CDR1 is SNHLY and CDR2 is FYNNEI. The CDR3 protein is CASSVRGEAFF. The DNA for the CDR3 is TGTGCCAGCAGTGTACGAGGTGAAGCTTTCTTT. The complete variable domain, with remaining parts taken from reference TRBV2 and TRBJ1-1, reads EPEVTQTPSHQVTQMGQEVILRCVPISNHLYFYWYRQILGQKVEFLVSFYNNEISEKSEIFDDQFSVERPDGSNFTLKIRSTKLEDSAMYFCASSVRGEAFFGQGTRLTVV.

The chain is built from TRBV6-1 and TRBJ1-1, with TRBD1 matching 9 bases. The CDR3 extends over 14 amino acids. Germline CDR1 is MNHNS and CDR2 is SASEGT. Trimming took 4 bases from V and 6 from J; bases not matched to a gene: 6. CDR3 nucleotides: TGTGCCAGCAGTGGTACAGGGGGCGGCGCTGAAGCTTTCTTT. As protein: CASSGTGGGAEAFF.

CDR3 region: CSARYNEKLFF. Written as DNA, the CDR3 is TGCAGTGCTAGGTATAATGAAAAACTGTTTTTT. V usage is TRBV20-1 and J usage is TRBJ1-4; D not certain. This CDR3 is built from 11 residues. Germline lookup yields CDR1 DFQATT and CDR2 SNEGSKA (reference sequence). Trimming shortened V by 3 bases and J by 4 bases, and 3 bases separated the two germline ends.

The V and J genes are TRBV5-1 and TRBJ2-2; 9 nucleotides align to TRBD2. Trimming took 4 bases from V and 4 from J; bases not matched to a gene: 5. CDR1 and CDR2 from the germline V gene are SGHRS and YFSETQ. CDR3 length: 15 residues. CDR3 residues: CASSLGTSITGELFF. The CDR3 nucleotides read TGCGCCAGCAGCCTCGGGACTAGCATCACCGGGGAGCTGTTTTTT. The full variable domain, its missing parts supplied by reference TRBV5-1 and TRBJ2-2, is KAGVTQTPRYLIKTRGQQVTLSCSPISGHRSVSWYQQTPGQGLQFLFEYFSETQRNKGNFPGRFSGRQFSNSRSEMNVSTLELGDSALYLCASSLGTSITGELFFGEGSRLTVL.

The chain carries TRBV27 and TRBJ1-5; D might be TRBD1 (5 bases). The CDR3 extends over 14 amino acids. Trimming stripped 5 bases from V and 6 bases from J, with 14 bases between. From germline, CDR1 is MNHEY and CDR2 SMNVEV (reference sequence). The DNA for the CDR3 is TGTGCCAGCAGTCTCCAGGGCGCTGGTCAGCCCCAGCATTTT. Translated: CASSLQGAGQPQHF.